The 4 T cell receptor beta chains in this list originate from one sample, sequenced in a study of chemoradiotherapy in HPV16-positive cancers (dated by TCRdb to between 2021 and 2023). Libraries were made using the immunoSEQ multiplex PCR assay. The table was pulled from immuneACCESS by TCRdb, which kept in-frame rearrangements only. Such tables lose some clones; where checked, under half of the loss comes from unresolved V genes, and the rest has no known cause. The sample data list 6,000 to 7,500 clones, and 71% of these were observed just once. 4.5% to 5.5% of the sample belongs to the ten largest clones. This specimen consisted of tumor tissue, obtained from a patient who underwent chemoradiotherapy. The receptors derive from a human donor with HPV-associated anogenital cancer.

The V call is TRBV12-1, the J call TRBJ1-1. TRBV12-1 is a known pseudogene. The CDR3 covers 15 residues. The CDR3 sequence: CASSSRDSATTEAFF. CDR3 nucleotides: TGTGCCAGCAGCTCGAGGGACTCAGCTACCACTGAAGCTTTCTTT.

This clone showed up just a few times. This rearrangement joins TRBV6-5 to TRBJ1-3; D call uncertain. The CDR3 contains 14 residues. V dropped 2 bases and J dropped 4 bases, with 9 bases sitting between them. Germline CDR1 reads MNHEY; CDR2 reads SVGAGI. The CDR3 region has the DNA TGTGCCAGCAGTTACAGTCCATCGGGAAACACCATATATTTT. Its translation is CASSYSPSGNTIYF.

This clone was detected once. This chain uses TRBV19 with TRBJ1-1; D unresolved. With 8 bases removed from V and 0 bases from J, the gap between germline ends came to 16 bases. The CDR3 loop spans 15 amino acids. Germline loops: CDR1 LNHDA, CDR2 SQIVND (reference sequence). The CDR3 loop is CASAHIRSLNTEAFF. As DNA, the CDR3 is TGTGCCAGTGCGCATATACGGAGTTTGAACACTGAAGCTTTCTTT.

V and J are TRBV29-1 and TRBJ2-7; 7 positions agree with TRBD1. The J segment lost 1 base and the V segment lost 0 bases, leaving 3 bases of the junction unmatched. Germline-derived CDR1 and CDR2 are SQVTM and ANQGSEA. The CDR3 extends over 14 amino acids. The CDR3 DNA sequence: TGCAGCGTTGAAGAACAGGGGTTTTCCTACGAGCAGTACTTC. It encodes CSVEEQGFSYEQYF.